The source of this T cell receptor (beta chain) is a study of shared clonotypes between healthy human individuals. This CDR3 spans 15 amino acids. Germline CDR1 and CDR2: MDHEN and SYDVKM. The ends lost 6 bases at V and 0 bases at J; junction bases unmatched: 5. Deep-level settings were used for running the assay. Repertoires were generated with immunoSEQ multiplex PCR, while TCRdb's copy carries only in-frame clones and drops some. The table records about 690,000 clones, less than 95% of them present only once. Study-wide points: Memory subsets generally showed lower estimated richness than naive subsets. Investigators collected only blood, and repertoires in tissues likely differ. Non-shared clonotypes displayed generation probabilities falling below those of clonotypes present in all four donors.

In the case of this clone: As yet, its antigen is unknown.

The receptor comes from a man in his late teens or twenties in good health. Some clones in this sample may be carry-over from other donors' samples. The rearrangement links TRBV28 to TRBJ2-1; 7 bases match TRBD1. The sequenced sample was memory CD8+ T cells from PBMCs. Specified subset: CD45RO+ cells pooled with CCR7-negative TemRA cells. For the CDR3, the DNA is TGTGCCAGCAGGGGACAGACCCGCTCCTACAATGAGCAGTTCTTC. The encoded protein is CASRGQTRSYNEQFF.